This T cell receptor beta chain was identified in a study of spatial heterogeneity in lung cancer. Study-level results: Tumoral mutation counts were tracked by counts of expanded intratumoral alpha and beta TCRs.

V dropped 2 bases and J dropped 0 bases, with 18 bases sitting between them. Germline CDR1 is SGHRS and CDR2 is YFSETQ. This CDR3 contains 18 residues. TCRdb fed the 5' RACE reads into MiXCR, producing one record per CDR3 protein. The table shows 2,500 to 3,500 distinct CDR3 sequences, with over 20% occurring only once. Documented time point: sample taken at primary tumor resection. Sequencing was performed on whole RNA extracted from tumor and nontumor lung tissue, or from frozen PBMC, and the material was left unsorted. As regards this clonotype: Its antigen is currently unknown.

This clonotype was obtained from a female donor with early-stage non-small cell lung cancer. The chain couples TRBV5-1 to TRBJ1-3; no clear D. The sample in question was lung tumor tissue, obtained at surgery. The CDR3 bases are TGCGCCAGCAGCTTTCGCGAGCATTTCGGACGCTCTGGAAACACCATATATTTT. This sequence encodes CASSFREHFGRSGNTIYF.